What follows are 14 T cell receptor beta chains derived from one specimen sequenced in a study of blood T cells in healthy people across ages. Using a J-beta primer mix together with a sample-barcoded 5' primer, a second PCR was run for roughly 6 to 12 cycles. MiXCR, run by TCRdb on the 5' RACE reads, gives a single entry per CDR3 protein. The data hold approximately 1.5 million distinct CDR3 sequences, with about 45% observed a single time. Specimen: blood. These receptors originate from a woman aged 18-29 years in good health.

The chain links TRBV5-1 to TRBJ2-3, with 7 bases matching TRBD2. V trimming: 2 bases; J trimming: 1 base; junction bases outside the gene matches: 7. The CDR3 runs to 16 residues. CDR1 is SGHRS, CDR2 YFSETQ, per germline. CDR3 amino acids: CASSLKRGSGTDTQYF. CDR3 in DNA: TGCGCCAGCAGCTTAAAGCGGGGCTCGGGCACAGATACGCAGTATTTT. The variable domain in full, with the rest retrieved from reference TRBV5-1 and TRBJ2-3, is KAGVTQTPRYLIKTRGQQVTLSCSPISGHRSVSWYQQTPGQGLQFLFEYFSETQRNKGNFPGRFSGRQFSNSRSEMNVSTLELGDSALYLCASSLKRGSGTDTQYFGPGTRLTVL.

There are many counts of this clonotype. For the CDR3, the DNA is TGTGCCAGCAGTATCCAAAGCGAGGATACGCAGTATTTT. Translation: CASSIQSEDTQYF. The chain employs TRBV12-3 or TRBV12-4 and TRBJ2-3; D is ambiguous. Trimming removed 5 bases from V and 6 bases from J, with 12 bases in between. This CDR3 region has 13 residues.

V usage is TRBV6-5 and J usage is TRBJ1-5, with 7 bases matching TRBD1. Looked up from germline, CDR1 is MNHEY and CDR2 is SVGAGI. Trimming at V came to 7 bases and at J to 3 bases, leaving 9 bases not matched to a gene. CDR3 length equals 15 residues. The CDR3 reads CASIPDRTLNQPQHF. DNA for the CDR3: TGTGCCAGCATCCCGGACAGGACCCTCAATCAGCCCCAGCATTTT.

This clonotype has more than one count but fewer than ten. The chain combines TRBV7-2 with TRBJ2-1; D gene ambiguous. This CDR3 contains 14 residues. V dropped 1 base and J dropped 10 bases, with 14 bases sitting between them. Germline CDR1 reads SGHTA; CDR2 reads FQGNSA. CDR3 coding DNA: TGTGCCAGCAGCTTAGTGGGCTCCCTCAACGAGCAGTTCTTC. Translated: CASSLVGSLNEQFF.

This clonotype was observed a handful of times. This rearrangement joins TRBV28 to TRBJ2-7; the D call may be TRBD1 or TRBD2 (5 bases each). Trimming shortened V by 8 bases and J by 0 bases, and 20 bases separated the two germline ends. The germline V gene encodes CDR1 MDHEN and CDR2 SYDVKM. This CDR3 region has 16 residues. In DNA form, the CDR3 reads TGTGCCAGCGTCTCTTCGGGGCAGGCAAGCTCCTACGAGCAGTACTTC. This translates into CASVSSGQASSYEQYF.

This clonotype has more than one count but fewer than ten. CDR3: CATTGLADYNEQFF. DNA of the CDR3: TGTGCCACCACGGGACTAGCGGACTACAATGAGCAGTTCTTC. The chain couples TRBV28 to TRBJ2-1, with 11 bases identical to TRBD2. From germline, CDR1 is MDHEN and CDR2 SYDVKM. This CDR3 is built from 14 residues. J gave up 3 bases and V 10 bases, and 5 bases lay outside the gene matches.

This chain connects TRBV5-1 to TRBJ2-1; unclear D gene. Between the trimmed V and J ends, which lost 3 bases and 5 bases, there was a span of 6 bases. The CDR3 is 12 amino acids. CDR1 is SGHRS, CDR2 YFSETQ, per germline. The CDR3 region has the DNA TGCGCCAGCAGCTGGAGCAACAATGAGCAGTTCTTC. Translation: CASSWSNNEQFF. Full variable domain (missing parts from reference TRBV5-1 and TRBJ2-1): KAGVTQTPRYLIKTRGQQVTLSCSPISGHRSVSWYQQTPGQGLQFLFEYFSETQRNKGNFPGRFSGRQFSNSRSEMNVSTLELGDSALYLCASSWSNNEQFFGPGTRLTVL.

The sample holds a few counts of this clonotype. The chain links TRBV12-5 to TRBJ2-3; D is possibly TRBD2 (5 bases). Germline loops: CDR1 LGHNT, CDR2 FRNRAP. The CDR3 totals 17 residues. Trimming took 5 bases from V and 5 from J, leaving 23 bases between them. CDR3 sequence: CASGTGDGPLEVDTQYF. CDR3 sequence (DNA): TGTGCTAGTGGTACCGGTGATGGGCCACTAGAGGTAGATACGCAGTATTTT.

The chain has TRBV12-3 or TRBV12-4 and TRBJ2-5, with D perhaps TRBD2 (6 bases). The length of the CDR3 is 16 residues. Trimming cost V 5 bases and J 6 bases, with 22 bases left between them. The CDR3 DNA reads TGTGCCAGCAGTCCCCTAGGGTTTCCGGCGGGGCAGACCCAGTACTTC. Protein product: CASSPLGFPAGQTQYF.

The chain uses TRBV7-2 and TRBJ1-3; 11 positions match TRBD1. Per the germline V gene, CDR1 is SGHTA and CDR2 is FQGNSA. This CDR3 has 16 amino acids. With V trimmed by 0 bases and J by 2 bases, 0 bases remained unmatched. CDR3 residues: CASSLAGQGAGNTIYF. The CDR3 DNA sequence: TGTGCCAGCAGCTTAGCGGGACAGGGGGCTGGAAACACCATATATTTT.

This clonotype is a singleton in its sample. The CDR3 here is CASSPHGTSSYNEQFF. DNA of the CDR3: TGTGCCAGCAGCCCCCACGGGACTAGCTCCTACAATGAGCAGTTCTTC. V is TRBV5-4 and J is TRBJ2-1; 8 bases are shared with TRBD2. The V and J ends lost 4 bases and 0 bases, in that order; junction bases with no gene match: 6. Germline V gene sequence: CDR1 SGHNT, CDR2 YYREEE (reference sequence). The CDR3 runs to 16 residues. Full variable domain (remainder filled in from reference TRBV5-4 and TRBJ2-1): ETGVTQSPTHLIKTRGQQVTLRCSSQSGHNTVSWYQQALGQGPQFIFQYYREEENGRGNFPPRFSGLQFPNYSSELNVNALELDDSALYLCASSPHGTSSYNEQFFGPGTRLTVL.

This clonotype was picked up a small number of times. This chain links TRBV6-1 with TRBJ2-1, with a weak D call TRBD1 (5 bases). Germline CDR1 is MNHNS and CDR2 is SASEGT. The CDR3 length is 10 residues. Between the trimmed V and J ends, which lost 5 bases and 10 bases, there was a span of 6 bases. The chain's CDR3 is CASSRTEQFF. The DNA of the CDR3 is TGTGCCAGCAGTCGGACAGAGCAGTTCTTC.

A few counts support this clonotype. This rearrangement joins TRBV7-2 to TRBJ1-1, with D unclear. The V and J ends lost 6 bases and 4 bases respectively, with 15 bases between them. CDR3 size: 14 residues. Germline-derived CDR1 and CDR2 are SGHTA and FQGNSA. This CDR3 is CASSSLGRGTEAFF. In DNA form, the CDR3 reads TGTGCCAGCAGTTCGCTCGGTCGTGGCACTGAAGCTTTCTTT. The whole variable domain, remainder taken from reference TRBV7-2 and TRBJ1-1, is GAGVSQSPSNKVTEKGKDVELRCDPISGHTALYWYRQSLGQGLEFLIYFQGNSAPDKSGLPSDRFSAERTGGSVSTLTIQRTQQEDSAVYLCASSSLGRGTEAFFGQGTRLTVV.

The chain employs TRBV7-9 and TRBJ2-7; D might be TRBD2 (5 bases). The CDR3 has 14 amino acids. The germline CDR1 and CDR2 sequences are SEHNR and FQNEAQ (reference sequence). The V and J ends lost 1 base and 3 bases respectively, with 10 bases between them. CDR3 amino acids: CASSLGEKFYEQYF. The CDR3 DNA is TGTGCCAGCAGCTTAGGGGAGAAGTTCTACGAGCAGTACTTC.